This T cell receptor beta chain was profiled in a study of Ad26.COV2.S vaccination and SARS-CoV-2 variants. Study-level information: The Ad26.COV2.S arm of the COV1001 trial was where the donor was placed. Study conclusions and caveats: Those who received the vaccine showed greater spike-specific TCR breadth than those given placebo. CD8+ and CD4+ T cells specific for spike reportedly responded with substantial breadth after vaccination.

V lost 0 bases and J lost 7, with 6 bases in between. This CDR3 spans 12 amino acids. CDR1 and CDR2 from the germline V gene are SGHDN and FVKESK. The sample's treatment: 15 to 20 received Ad26.COV2.S at low or high dose, single or two shots; 5 received placebo; per-sample allocation not given. Collection of samples fell on day 63 after the first vaccine or placebo injection. Some clones are missing from TCRdb's copy, which holds only in-frame ones; the method was immunoSEQ multiplex PCR. The table has approximately 350,000 clones, 83% seen once. For this clone: What it binds is unknown.

The sequence was obtained from a person aged 18-65 years who received the Ad26.COV2.S COVID-19 vaccine or a placebo. The rearrangement links TRBV14 to TRBJ1-1; D not certain. Sample: peripheral blood, taken in a trial of Ad26.COV2.S vaccine versus placebo. CDR3: CASSQDWYEAFF. The CDR3 DNA reads as TGTGCCAGCAGCCAAGATTGGTATGAAGCTTTCTTT. Supplemented by reference TRBV14 and TRBJ1-1, the full variable domain reads EAGVTQFPSHSVIEKGQTVTLRCDPISGHDNLYWYRRVMGKEIKFLLHFVKESKQDESGMPNNRFLAERTGGTYSTLKVQPAELEDSGVYFCASSQDWYEAFFGQGTRLTVV.